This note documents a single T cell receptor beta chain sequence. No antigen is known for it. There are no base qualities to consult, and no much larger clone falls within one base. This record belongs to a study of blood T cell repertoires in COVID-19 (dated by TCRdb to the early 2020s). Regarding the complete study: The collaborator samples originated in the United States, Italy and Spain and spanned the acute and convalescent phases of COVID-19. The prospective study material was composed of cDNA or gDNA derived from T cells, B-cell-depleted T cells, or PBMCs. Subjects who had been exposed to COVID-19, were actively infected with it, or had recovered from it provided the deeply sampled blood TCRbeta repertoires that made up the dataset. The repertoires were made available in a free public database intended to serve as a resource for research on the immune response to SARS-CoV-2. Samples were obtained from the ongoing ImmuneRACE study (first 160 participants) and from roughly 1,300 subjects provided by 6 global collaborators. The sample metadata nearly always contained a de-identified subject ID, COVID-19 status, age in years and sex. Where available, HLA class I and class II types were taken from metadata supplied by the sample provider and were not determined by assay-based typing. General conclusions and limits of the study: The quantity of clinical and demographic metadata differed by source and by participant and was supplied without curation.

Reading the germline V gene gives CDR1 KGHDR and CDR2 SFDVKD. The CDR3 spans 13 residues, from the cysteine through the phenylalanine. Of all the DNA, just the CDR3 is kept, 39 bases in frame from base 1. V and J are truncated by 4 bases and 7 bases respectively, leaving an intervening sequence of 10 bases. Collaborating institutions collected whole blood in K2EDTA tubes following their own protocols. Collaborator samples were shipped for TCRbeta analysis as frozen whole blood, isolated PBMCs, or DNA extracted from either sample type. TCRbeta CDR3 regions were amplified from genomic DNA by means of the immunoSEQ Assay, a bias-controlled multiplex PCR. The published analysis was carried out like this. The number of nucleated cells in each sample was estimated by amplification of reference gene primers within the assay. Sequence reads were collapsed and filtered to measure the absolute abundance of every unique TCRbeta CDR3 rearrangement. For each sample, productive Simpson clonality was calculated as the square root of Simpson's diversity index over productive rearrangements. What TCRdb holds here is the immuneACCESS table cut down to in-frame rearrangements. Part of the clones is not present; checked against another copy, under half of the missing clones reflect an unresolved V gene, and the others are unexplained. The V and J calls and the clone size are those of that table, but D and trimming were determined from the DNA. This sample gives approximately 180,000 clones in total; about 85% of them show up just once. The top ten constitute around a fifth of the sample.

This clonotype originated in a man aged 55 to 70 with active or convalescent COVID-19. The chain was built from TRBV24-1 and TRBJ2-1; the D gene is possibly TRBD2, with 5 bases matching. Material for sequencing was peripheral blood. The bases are TGTGCCACCAGTGACCGACCGGGGAATGAGCAGTTCTTC. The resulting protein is CATSDRPGNEQFF.